Below, 26 T cell receptor beta chains from the same sample are listed, as sequenced in a study of cytomegalovirus exposure and HLA in healthy donors. PCR amplification relied on 60 Vbeta primers (plus 13 Jbeta primers). Only in-frame clones appear in the TCRdb table, and some are missing; sequencing was by immunoSEQ multiplex PCR. The repertoire shows 45,000 to 60,000 clones; the top ten hold approximately 2.1%. Sequencing was performed on PBMCs. These TCRs come from a female donor in good health and CMV-seronegative.

The rearrangement joins TRBV6-1 to TRBJ1-1; a weak D match, TRBD1 (5 bases). Germline assignment: CDR1 MNHNS and CDR2 SASEGT. Trimming took 0 bases from V and 2 from J, leaving 16 bases between them. CDR3 size: 17 residues. As DNA, the CDR3 is TGTGCCAGCAGTGAAGCGGGGCTCCGTTTTATTAACACTGAAGCTTTCTTT. Its protein is CASSEAGLRFINTEAFF.

CDR3 in DNA: TGTGCCAGTCGGCGGGACAGGCGAACCTACGAGCAGTACTTC. Encoded protein: CASRRDRRTYEQYF. The chain joins TRBV2 to TRBJ2-7; 8 bases are shared with TRBD1. Germline trimming cut 9 bases from V and 2 bases from J; bases unmatched to any gene: 9. Germline V CDR1 and CDR2: SNHLY, FYNNEI. The CDR3 is 14 amino acids.

This sequence joins TRBV27 and TRBJ1-5; D may be TRBD1 (6 bases). The V and J ends lost 5 bases and 4 bases respectively, with 12 bases between them. The CDR3 extends over 14 amino acids. CDR1 MNHEY and CDR2 SMNVEV come from the germline V gene (reference sequence). CDR3 residues: CASSEYRENQPQHF. CDR3 coding DNA: TGTGCCAGCAGTGAGTACAGGGAGAATCAGCCCCAGCATTTT.

This chain joins TRBV29-1 and TRBJ1-1; D is uncertain. V lost 4 bases to trimming and J lost 6 bases, with 12 bases between them. CDR1 is SQVTM, CDR2 ANQGSEA, per germline. This CDR3 spans 12 amino acids. The DNA for the CDR3 is TGCAGCGTTGCCCGGGTCTCTCCTGAAGCTTTCTTT. Amino acid sequence: CSVARVSPEAFF.

The chain links TRBV18 to TRBJ2-7, with 7 bases identical to TRBD2. CDR1 and CDR2 from the germline V gene are KGHSH and LQKENI. The CDR3 length is 13 residues. The V gene end was trimmed by 3 bases and the J gene end by 6 bases; junction bases not matched to a gene: 5. In nucleotides, the CDR3 is TGTGCCAGCTCACCCCCTAGCGGACTCGAGCAGTACTTC. Amino acids: CASSPPSGLEQYF.

The chain links TRBV7-9 to TRBJ2-7, with 8 bases that match TRBD2. This CDR3 is 15 amino acids long. Germline lookup yields CDR1 SEHNR and CDR2 FQNEAQ (reference sequence). J was trimmed by 2 bases and V by 5 bases; bases with no gene match: 8. CDR3 residues: CASSRTGTRTYEQYF. In DNA form, the CDR3 reads TGTGCCAGCAGCCGTACCGGGACTAGAACCTACGAGCAGTACTTC.

The V gene is TRBV7-2, the J gene TRBJ1-2; possibly TRBD1 for D (6 bases). Germline lookup yields CDR1 SGHTA and CDR2 FQGNSA. There are 13 residues in the CDR3. Between the trimmed V and J ends, which lost 5 bases and 4 bases, there was a span of 11 bases. CDR3 sequence reads: CASSQQGSYGYTF. The CDR3 DNA sequence: TGTGCCAGCAGCCAACAGGGTAGCTATGGCTACACCTTC.

V is TRBV28 and J is TRBJ1-3, with 7 bases that match TRBD1. From germline, CDR1 is MDHEN and CDR2 SYDVKM. Trimming at V came to 5 bases and at J to 3 bases, leaving 7 bases not matched to a gene. The length of the CDR3 is 15 residues. CDR3 DNA: TGTGCCAGCAGTATAGGGGGCTTCGGTGGAAACACCATATATTTT. Residues: CASSIGGFGGNTIYF.

V and J are TRBV18 and TRBJ1-1, with D possibly being TRBD1 (5 bases). Germline V gene sequence: CDR1 KGHSH, CDR2 LQKENI. The CDR3 is made up of 16 amino acids. V lost 4 bases, J lost 5 bases, and 20 bases lay in between. CDR3 in amino acids: CASSLRDWEEGTEAFF. In DNA, the CDR3 is TGTGCCAGCTCACTGCGGGACTGGGAAGAGGGTACTGAAGCTTTCTTT.

The chain links TRBV6-5 to TRBJ1-1; 9 bases agree with TRBD1. Trimming cost V 5 bases and J 7 bases; bases outside gene matches: 5. Germline V gives CDR1 MNHEY, CDR2 SVGAGI. There are 13 residues in the CDR3. CDR3 loop: CASSHRGRLEAFF. The CDR3 DNA follows: TGTGCCAGCAGTCACAGGGGGCGCCTTGAAGCTTTCTTT.

The chain carries TRBV4-1 and TRBJ2-1; 12 bases are shared with TRBD2. Germline V gene lookup returns CDR1 MGHRA and CDR2 YSYEKL. CDR3 length: 17 amino acids. The J segment lost 10 bases and the V segment lost 1 base, leaving 11 bases of the junction unmatched. CDR3 amino acids: CASSQVWTSGTRGEQFF. CDR3 in DNA: TGCGCCAGCAGCCAAGTCTGGACTAGCGGGACCCGGGGCGAGCAGTTCTTC.

This CDR3 is CSVGLPAGSSYEQYF. The CDR3 nucleotides are TGCAGCGTTGGACTACCAGCGGGGAGCTCCTACGAGCAGTACTTC. The V call is TRBV29-1, the J call TRBJ2-7; 7 bases line up with TRBD2. Germline V CDR1 and CDR2: SQVTM, ANQGSEA. Unmatched junction bases numbered 9, after V lost 4 bases and J lost 0 bases. CDR3 size: 15 residues.

The genes are TRBV11-2 and TRBJ2-3, with a weak D call TRBD2 (6 bases). This CDR3 has 16 amino acids. The V end lost 5 bases, the J end lost 3 bases, and 18 bases lay between the germline ends. CDR1 and CDR2 from the germline V gene are SGHAT and FQNNGV. In DNA, the CDR3 is TGTGCCAGCAGCCCCAAAGCGGGTAGGGGTACAGATACGCAGTATTTT. Its protein is CASSPKAGRGTDTQYF.

V is TRBV4-3 and J is TRBJ2-7; D gene uncertain. V was trimmed by 0 bases and J by 2 bases, leaving 14 bases between them. From germline, CDR1 is LGHNA and CDR2 YSLEER. This CDR3 comprises 16 residues. The CDR3 sequence: CASSQDSAPGAYEQYF. CDR3 coding DNA: TGCGCCAGCAGCCAAGACTCGGCCCCCGGAGCCTACGAGCAGTACTTC.

The V gene is TRBV30, the J gene TRBJ1-2; perhaps TRBD1 as D (5 bases). The CDR3 is made up of 14 amino acids. Germline assignment: CDR1 GTSNPN and CDR2 SVGIG (reference sequence). V lost 2 bases to trimming and J lost 4 bases, with 14 bases between them. The CDR3, as DNA: TGTGCCTGGAGTTCTAACACCGGGGGCTATGGCTACACCTTC. Its translation is CAWSSNTGGYGYTF.

The chain is built from TRBV30 and TRBJ2-7; D might be TRBD2 (6 bases). Germline V gene lookup returns CDR1 GTSNPN and CDR2 SVGIG (reference sequence). There are 15 residues in the CDR3. The CDR3 DNA follows: TGTGCTTCCACCTCCCAGCGGGCGAGCTCCTACGAGCAGTACTTC. This gives the protein CASTSQRASSYEQYF.

The rearrangement links TRBV18 to TRBJ1-1; the match to TRBD1 covers 7 bases. The length of the CDR3 is 16 residues. Germline CDR1 is KGHSH and CDR2 is LQKENI. V shed 1 base and J 0 bases; nucleotides not matched to a gene: 5. CDR3 DNA: TGTGCCAGCTCACCACAAACAGGGGCCATGAACACTGAAGCTTTCTTT. Its protein is CASSPQTGAMNTEAFF.

The chain has TRBV6-6 and TRBJ1-5, with D possibly matching TRBD1 (6 bases). Trimming stripped 5 bases from V and 1 base from J, with 9 bases between. CDR3 length equals 14 residues. In germline, CDR1 is MNHNY, CDR2 SVGAGI (reference sequence). For the CDR3, the DNA is TGTGCCAGCAGTACAGGGCCCAGCAATCAGCCCCAGCATTTT. Residues: CASSTGPSNQPQHF.

The V call is TRBV25-1, the J call TRBJ2-5; D unresolved. Germline assignment: CDR1 MGHDK and CDR2 SYGVNS. Trimming took 3 bases from V and 9 from J, leaving 8 bases between them. The CDR3 spans 11 residues. The DNA of the CDR3 is TGTGCCAGCAGTGACGCGGAACCCCAGTACTTC. Translated: CASSDAEPQYF.

V gene TRBV29-1 combines with J gene TRBJ1-3; D is perhaps TRBD1 (5 bases). Germline V lookup: CDR1 SQVTM, CDR2 ANQGSEA. V dropped 6 bases and J dropped 0 bases, with 9 bases sitting between them. CDR3 length equals 13 residues. CDR3 region: CSVAGFSGNTIYF. The CDR3, as DNA: TGCAGCGTCGCAGGGTTCTCTGGAAACACCATATATTTT. Using reference TRBV29-1 and TRBJ1-3 for the parts outside the CDR3, the full variable domain is SAVISQKPSRDICQRGTSLTIQCQVDSQVTMMFWYRQQPGQSLTLIATANQGSEATYESGFVIDKFPISRPNLTFSTLTVSNMSPEDSSIYLCSVAGFSGNTIYFGEGSWLTVV.

V is TRBV6-1 and J is TRBJ2-2, with 7 bases aligning to TRBD1. J was trimmed by 3 bases and V by 6 bases; bases with no gene match: 7. The CDR3 extends over 15 amino acids. The germline gives CDR1 MNHNS, CDR2 SASEGT. In nucleotides, the CDR3 is TGTGCCAGCAGCAAAAGAGGACAGGACACCGGGGAGCTGTTTTTT. The encoded protein is CASSKRGQDTGELFF.

This chain uses TRBV5-1 with TRBJ2-7; 9 positions match TRBD1. V lost 4 bases, J lost 3 bases, and 5 bases stayed unmatched. The CDR3 runs to 14 residues. In germline, CDR1 is SGHRS, CDR2 YFSETQ. The CDR3 sequence is CASSPETGGYEQYF. The CDR3 coding sequence is TGCGCCAGCAGCCCCGAGACAGGGGGCTACGAGCAGTACTTC.

This chain links TRBV30 with TRBJ1-1; D perhaps matches TRBD1 (5 bases). The V end lost 2 bases, the J end lost 0 bases, and 19 bases lay between the germline ends. This CDR3 spans 17 amino acids. From germline, CDR1 is GTSNPN and CDR2 SVGIG (reference sequence). The CDR3 DNA is TGTGCCTGGAGTACGGGACGTTCGCGGGGCATGAACACTGAAGCTTTCTTT. This gives the protein CAWSTGRSRGMNTEAFF.

To note about this clone: One end of the junction does not line up with germline, which may come from a read error. The chain has TRBV7-2 and TRBJ1-1; D remains ambiguous. Looked up from germline, CDR1 is SGHTA and CDR2 is FQGNSA. This CDR3 region has 11 residues. CDR3 amino acids: CASSHNREDFF. CDR3 bases: TGTGCCAGCAGCCACAACCGGGAAGATTTCTTT.

This sequence joins TRBV19 and TRBJ2-7, with TRBD2 matching 10 bases. Unmatched junction bases numbered 11, after V lost 3 bases and J lost 6 bases. Germline assignment: CDR1 LNHDA and CDR2 SQIVND (reference sequence). The CDR3 has 16 residues. The CDR3 reads CASSIKAGTSASEQYF. CDR3 in DNA: TGTGCCAGTAGTATTAAGGCCGGGACTAGCGCTTCCGAGCAGTACTTC.

The V and J genes are TRBV29-1 and TRBJ2-1, with D unclear. The ends were cut back, 5 bases at V and 0 bases at J, with 17 bases in the middle. This CDR3 has 16 amino acids. Germline CDR1 SQVTM, CDR2 ANQGSEA. The CDR3 DNA sequence: TGCAGCGTTCCCCCCCCGCAGTTAAGCTCCTACAATGAGCAGTTCTTC. It codes for CSVPPPQLSSYNEQFF.